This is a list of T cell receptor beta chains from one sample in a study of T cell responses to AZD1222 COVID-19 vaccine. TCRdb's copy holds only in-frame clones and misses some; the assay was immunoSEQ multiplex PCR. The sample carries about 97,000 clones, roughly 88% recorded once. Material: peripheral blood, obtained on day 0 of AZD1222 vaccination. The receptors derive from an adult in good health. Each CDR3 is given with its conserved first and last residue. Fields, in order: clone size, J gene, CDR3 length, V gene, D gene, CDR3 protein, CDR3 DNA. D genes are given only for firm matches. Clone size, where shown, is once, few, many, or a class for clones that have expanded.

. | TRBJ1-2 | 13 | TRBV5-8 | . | CASSFTGVYGYTF | TGTGCCAGCAGCTTTACAGGCGTCTATGGCTACACCTTC
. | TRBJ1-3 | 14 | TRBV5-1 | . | CASSSGSFGNTIYF | TGCGCCAGCAGCTCAGGGTCCTTTGGAAACACCATATATTTT
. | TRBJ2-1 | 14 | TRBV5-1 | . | CASSFTQEGYEQFF | TGCGCCAGCAGCTTCACCCAGGAGGGATATGAGCAGTTCTTC
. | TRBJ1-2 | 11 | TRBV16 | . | CASSQSGGYTF | TGTGCCAGCAGCCAATCGGGGGGCTACACCTTC
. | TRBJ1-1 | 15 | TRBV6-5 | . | CASSYSNRMNTEAFF | TGTGCCAGCAGTTACTCGAATAGGATGAACACTGAAGCTTTCTTT
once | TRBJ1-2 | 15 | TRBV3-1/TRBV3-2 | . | CASSQGLLANYGYTF | TGTGCCAGCAGCCAGGGACTCTTAGCTAACTATGGCTACACCTTC
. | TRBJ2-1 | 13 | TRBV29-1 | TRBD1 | CSSTGTGRNEQFF | TGCAGCTCCACCGGGACAGGACGCAATGAGCAGTTCTTC
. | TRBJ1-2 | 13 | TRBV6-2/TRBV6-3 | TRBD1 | CASSWLTGSGYTF | TGTGCCAGCAGTTGGTTGACAGGGAGTGGCTACACCTTC
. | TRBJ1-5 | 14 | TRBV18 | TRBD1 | CASSPGGLDQPQHF | TGTGCCAGCTCCCCAGGGGGACTCGATCAGCCCCAGCATTTT
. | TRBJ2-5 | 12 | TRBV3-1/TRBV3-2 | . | CASSHLKETQYF | TGTGCCAGCAGCCACCTCAAAGAGACCCAGTACTTC
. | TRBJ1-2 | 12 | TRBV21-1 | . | CASSEGLGGYTF | TGTGCCAGCAGCGAGGGCCTGGGGGGCTACACCTTC
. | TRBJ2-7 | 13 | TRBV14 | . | CASSQILRGTQYF | TGTGCCAGCAGCCAAATCCTCAGGGGCACACAGTACTTC
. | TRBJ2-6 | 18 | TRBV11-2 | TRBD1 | CASSLDGTGITGANVLTF | TGTGCCAGCAGCTTAGATGGGACAGGGATCACTGGGGCCAACGTCCTGACTTTC
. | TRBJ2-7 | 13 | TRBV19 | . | CASSVTGTYEQYF | TGTGCCAGTAGTGTAACAGGGACCTACGAGCAGTACTTC
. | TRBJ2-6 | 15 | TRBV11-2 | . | CASSSVSSGANVLTF | TGTGCCAGCAGCTCGGTTAGCTCTGGGGCCAACGTCCTGACTTTC
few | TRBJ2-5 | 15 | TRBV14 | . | CASSQEAGSYGTQYF | TGTGCCAGCAGCCAAGAAGCGGGCAGCTATGGAACCCAGTACTTC
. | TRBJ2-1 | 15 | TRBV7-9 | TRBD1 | CASSFRDRGVIEQFF | TGTGCCAGCAGCTTCCGGGACAGGGGGGTGATTGAGCAGTTCTTC
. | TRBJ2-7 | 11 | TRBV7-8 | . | CASSLVDQQYF | TGTGCCAGCAGCTTAGTCGACCAGCAGTACTTC
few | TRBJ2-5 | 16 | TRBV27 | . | CASSSAWGHDEETQYF | TGTGCCAGCAGTTCCGCCTGGGGACACGACGAAGAGACCCAGTACTTC
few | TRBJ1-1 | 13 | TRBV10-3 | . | CAISDDGDTEAFF | TGTGCCATCAGTGATGACGGTGACACTGAAGCTTTCTTT
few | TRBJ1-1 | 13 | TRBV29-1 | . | CSVEAHMNTEAFF | TGCAGCGTTGAGGCGCACATGAACACTGAAGCTTTCTTT
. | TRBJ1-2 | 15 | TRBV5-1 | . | CASSLVHKSNYGYTF | TGCGCCAGCAGCTTGGTCCACAAATCTAACTATGGCTACACCTTC
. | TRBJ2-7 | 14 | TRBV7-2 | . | CASTHPGGYNEQYF | TGTGCCAGCACCCACCCCGGGGGATACAACGAGCAGTACTTC
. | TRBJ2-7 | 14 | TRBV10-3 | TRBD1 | CAISDTDREYEQYF | TGTGCCATCAGTGACACGGACAGGGAATACGAGCAGTACTTC
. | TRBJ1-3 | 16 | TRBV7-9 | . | CASSLGAGYSGNTIYF | TGTGCCAGCAGCTTAGGGGCGGGCTACTCTGGAAACACCATATATTTT
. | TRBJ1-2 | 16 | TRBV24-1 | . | CAAKAPDGRLLSGYTF | TGTGCCGCCAAAGCCCCGGACGGGCGTCTCCTGAGCGGCTACACCTTC
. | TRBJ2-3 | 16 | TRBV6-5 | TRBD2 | CASSFGLAGTTDTQYF | TGTGCCAGCAGTTTCGGACTAGCGGGGACCACAGATACGCAGTATTTT
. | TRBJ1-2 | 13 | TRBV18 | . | CANPSGQYYGYTF | TGTGCCAACCCCTCCGGACAGTACTATGGCTACACCTTC
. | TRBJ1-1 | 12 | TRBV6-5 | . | CASSRGSTEAFF | TGTGCCAGCAGCAGGGGATCCACTGAAGCTTTCTTT
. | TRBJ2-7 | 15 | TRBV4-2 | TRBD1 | CASSQDRDSYYEQYF | TGTGCCAGCAGCCAAGACCGGGACAGTTACTACGAGCAGTACTTC
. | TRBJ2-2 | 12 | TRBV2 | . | CASRGYTGELFF | TGTGCCAGCAGGGGTTACACCGGGGAGCTGTTTTTT
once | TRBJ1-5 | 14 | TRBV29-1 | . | CSVAKTLGDQPQHF | TGCAGCGTTGCTAAGACGCTAGGGGATCAGCCCCAGCATTTT
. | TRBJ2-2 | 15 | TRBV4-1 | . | CASSLRDLDTGELFF | TGCGCCAGCAGCTTGCGGGACTTGGACACCGGGGAGCTGTTTTTT
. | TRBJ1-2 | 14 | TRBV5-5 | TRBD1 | CASSFGQAAHGYTF | TGTGCCAGCAGCTTCGGACAGGCTGCCCATGGCTACACCTTC
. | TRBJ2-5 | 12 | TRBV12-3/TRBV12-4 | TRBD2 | CASRGLGGAQYF | TGTGCCAGCAGGGGACTAGGAGGCGCCCAGTACTTC
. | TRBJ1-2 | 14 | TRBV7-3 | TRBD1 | CASSFGTGVYGYTF | TGTGCCAGCAGCTTCGGGACAGGGGTCTATGGCTACACCTTC
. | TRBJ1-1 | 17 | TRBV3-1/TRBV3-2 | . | CASSQDRGGQGNTEAFF | TGTGCCAGCAGCCAAGATCGGGGGGGCCAGGGGAACACTGAAGCTTTCTTT
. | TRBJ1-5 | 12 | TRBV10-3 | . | CAISESYQPQHF | TGTGCCATCAGTGAGTCGTATCAGCCCCAGCATTTT
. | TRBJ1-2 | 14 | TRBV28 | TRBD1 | CASSTPGQGRGYTF | TGTGCCAGCAGCACCCCGGGACAGGGAAGAGGCTACACCTTC
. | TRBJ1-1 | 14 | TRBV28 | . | CASSLRVRNTEAFF | TGTGCCAGCAGTTTGAGGGTTCGGAACACTGAAGCTTTCTTT
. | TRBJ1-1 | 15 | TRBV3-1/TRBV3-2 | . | CASSQGQVLNTEAFF | TGTGCCAGCAGCCAAGGACAGGTTTTAAACACTGAAGCTTTCTTT
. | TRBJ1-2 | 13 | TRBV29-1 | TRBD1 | CSATGTGRGGYTF | TGCAGCGCCACCGGGACAGGGAGGGGCGGCTACACCTTC
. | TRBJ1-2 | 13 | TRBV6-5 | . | CASSYSNTDGYTF | TGTGCCAGCAGTTACTCTAACACCGATGGCTACACCTTC
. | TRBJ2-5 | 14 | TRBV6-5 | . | CASRGDWAGETQYF | TGTGCCAGCAGGGGAGACTGGGCCGGAGAGACCCAGTACTTC